The 32 T cell receptor beta chains presented below share a single source sample, sequenced in a study of graft-versus-host responses after intestinal transplantation. Some clones are missing from TCRdb's copy, which holds only in-frame ones; the method was immunoSEQ multiplex PCR. The repertoire consists of tens of thousands of clones, with 30% to 40% occurring once and the leading ten covering roughly 8.4%. The authors seeded some 200,000 CFSE-labeled responder cells together with some 200,000 irradiated stimulator cells tagged with violet dye. Sequenced here: alloreactive CD8+ T cells from a mixed lymphocyte reaction culture, sampled before intestinal transplant. Subset given: CFSE-low proliferating T cells sorted from approximately six-day pre-transplant mixed lymphocyte reaction (GvH or HvG direction). The receptor set was obtained from a human patient who received an intestinal transplant.

The rearrangement links TRBV6-6 to TRBJ2-7; unclear D gene. Germline lookup yields CDR1 MNHNY and CDR2 SVGAGI (reference sequence). This CDR3 contains 12 residues. V was pared by 6 bases and J by 2 bases, with 8 bases between. The DNA for the CDR3 is TGTGCCAGCAGGGGCCACCCCTACGAGCAGTACTTC. This codes for CASRGHPYEQYF.

The V and J genes are TRBV4-2 and TRBJ2-7, with D possibly being TRBD1 (6 bases). This CDR3 comprises 17 residues. V was trimmed by 0 bases and J by 0 bases, leaving 15 bases between them. Germline CDR1 is LGHNA and CDR2 is YNFKEQ. The CDR3 nucleotides are TGTGCCAGCAGCCAAGAGGTCGCCGGGACAAGCTCCTACGAGCAGTACTTC. This sequence encodes CASSQEVAGTSSYEQYF.

The chain recombines TRBV29-1 with TRBJ2-1; D is uncertain. The V end lost 1 base, the J end lost 4 bases, and 5 bases lay between the germline ends. Germline lookup yields CDR1 SQVTM and CDR2 ANQGSEA. CDR3 size: 12 residues. The CDR3 DNA reads as TGCAGCGTTGAAGCCTATTACAATGAGCAGTTCTTC. Encoded protein: CSVEAYYNEQFF.

The chain combines TRBV5-5 with TRBJ1-2; D is unresolved. The CDR3 has 13 residues. The germline V and J ends were trimmed by 0 bases and 4 bases, with 7 bases remaining between them. CDR1 is SGHKS, CDR2 YYEKEE, per germline (reference sequence). The CDR3 region is CASSLEGFYGYTF. As DNA, the CDR3 is TGTGCCAGCAGCTTGGAGGGATTCTATGGCTACACCTTC. Drawing the rest from reference TRBV5-5 and TRBJ1-2, the complete variable domain is DAGVTQSPTHLIKTRGQQVTLRCSPISGHKSVSWYQQVLGQGPQFIFQYYEKEERGRGNFPDRFSARQFPNYSSELNVNALLLGDSALYLCASSLEGFYGYTFGSGTRLTVV.

This clone came up once. CDR3 loop: CASTPPRQGDKAFF. CDR3 sequence (DNA): TGTGCCAGCACTCCTCCACGACAGGGAGATAAAGCTTTCTTT. V is TRBV6-1 and J is TRBJ1-1; 7 positions agree with TRBD1. The CDR3 is 14 residues long. Germline trimming cut 7 bases from V and 9 bases from J; bases unmatched to any gene: 14. The germline V gene has CDR1 MNHNS and CDR2 SASEGT.

As regards this clone: A much larger clone differs from this one at a single base, so this may be a read error. The rearrangement joins TRBV5-4 to TRBJ2-7; no definite D call. The germline V gene encodes CDR1 SGHNT and CDR2 YYREEE (reference sequence). V was shortened by 4 bases and J by 3 bases, with 11 bases between the two germline ends. The CDR3 is made up of 13 amino acids. CDR3 nucleotide sequence: TGTGCCAGCAGCCAAGATTGGGGCTACGAGCAGTACTTC. Translated, it gives CASSQDWGYEQYF.

This clone was observed a handful of times. CDR3: CASSLAAPTLTDTQYF. The DNA for the CDR3 is TGTGCCAGCAGCCTAGCGGCCCCCACCCTCACAGATACGCAGTATTTT. This chain uses TRBV28 with TRBJ2-3, with TRBD2 matching over 7 bases. Germline V lookup: CDR1 MDHEN, CDR2 SYDVKM. The CDR3 loop spans 16 amino acids. Unmatched junction bases numbered 11, after V lost 6 bases and J lost 2 bases. The full variable domain, with the rest looked up from reference TRBV28 and TRBJ2-3, is DVKVTQSSRYLVKRTGEKVFLECVQDMDHENMFWYRQDPGLGLRLIYFSYDVKMKEKGDIPEGYSVSREKKERFSLILESASTNQTSMYLCASSLAAPTLTDTQYFGPGTRLTVL.

This chain connects TRBV27 to TRBJ1-2; TRBD1 might be the D (5 bases). CDR1 is MNHEY, CDR2 SMNVEV, per germline (reference sequence). The CDR3 has 13 amino acids. With 4 bases removed from V and 4 bases from J, the gap between germline ends came to 10 bases. The DNA for the CDR3 is TGTGCCAGCAGTTCTGGAGGGGCCTATGGCTACACCTTC. Translation: CASSSGGAYGYTF.

J is TRBJ2-7 and V is TRBV28, with D tentatively TRBD1 (6 bases). CDR3 length equals 14 residues. Germline V lookup: CDR1 MDHEN, CDR2 SYDVKM. Trimming removed 8 bases from V and 3 bases from J, with 17 bases in between. CDR3 DNA: TGTGCCAGCCTTGGCCCAGGGGACGGCTACGAGCAGTACTTC. Translating it yields CASLGPGDGYEQYF.

This chain uses TRBV5-1 with TRBJ2-2; 9 positions agree with TRBD2. There are 16 residues in the CDR3. With 0 bases clipped from V and 4 bases from J, the junction kept 4 bases outside the gene matches. Looked up from germline, CDR1 is SGHRS and CDR2 is YFSETQ. The CDR3 is CASSLGLAASTGELFF. CDR3 sequence (DNA): TGCGCCAGCAGCTTGGGACTAGCGGCTTCCACCGGGGAGCTGTTTTTT.

The V and J genes are TRBV15 and TRBJ2-3, with D perhaps TRBD1 or TRBD2 (6 bases each). This CDR3 is built from 16 residues. Trimming removed 3 bases from V and 1 base from J, with 14 bases in between. Germline V gives CDR1 LNHNV, CDR2 YYDKDF (reference sequence). CDR3 bases: TGTGCCACCAGCAGGTTGCTGGGGGGCGGCACAGATACGCAGTATTTT. Translation gives CATSRLLGGGTDTQYF. Drawing the rest from reference TRBV15 and TRBJ2-3, the complete variable domain is DAMVIQNPRYQVTQFGKPVTLSCSQTLNHNVMYWYQQKSSQAPKLLFHYYDKDFNNEADTPDNFQSRRPNTSFCFLDIRSPGLGDTAMYLCATSRLLGGGTDTQYFGPGTRLTVL.

This chain links TRBV16 with TRBJ1-4, with a possible D match to TRBD1 (5 bases). CDR1 is KGHSY, CDR2 FQNENV, per germline. The CDR3 contains 14 residues. V shed 6 bases and J shed 1 base, with 9 bases lying between them. This chain's CDR3 is CASRGLITNEKLFF. CDR3 bases: TGTGCCAGCAGGGGACTCATAACTAATGAAAAACTGTTTTTT.

In its sample, this clone was seen a few times. The CDR3 DNA is TGTGCCACCAGCGTACAGGGAAGCTCCTACAATGAGCAGTTCTTC. It yields the protein CATSVQGSSYNEQFF. The chain links TRBV15 to TRBJ2-1; the D gene is possibly TRBD1 (6 bases). V shed 5 bases and J shed 0 bases, with 11 bases lying between them. The germline gives CDR1 LNHNV, CDR2 YYDKDF (reference sequence). The CDR3 totals 15 residues.

Within the sample, this clone is medium-sized. The rearrangement uses TRBV11-2 and TRBJ2-7; D gene unclear. The CDR3 covers 11 residues. Trimming left V 2 bases short and J 2 bases short, with 1 base between. CDR1 and CDR2 from the germline V gene are SGHAT and FQNNGV. The CDR3, as DNA: TGTGCCAGCAGCTTAACCTACGAGCAGTACTTC. Protein sequence: CASSLTYEQYF.

This clone was picked up a small number of times. The chain employs TRBV15 and TRBJ2-7; TRBD1 matches at 11 bases. The germline gives CDR1 LNHNV, CDR2 YYDKDF (reference sequence). The CDR3 extends over 16 amino acids. The ends lost 1 base at V and 4 bases at J; junction bases unmatched: 6. CDR3 DNA sequence: TGTGCCACCAGCAGAGGAAGGGACAGGGGGTATTACGAGCAGTACTTC. Protein product: CATSRGRDRGYYEQYF.

This clone was picked up a small number of times. The chain joins TRBV27 to TRBJ2-7; D unresolved. The CDR3 is made up of 14 amino acids. Germline V gives CDR1 MNHEY, CDR2 SMNVEV (reference sequence). V was shortened by 3 bases and J by 0 bases, with 9 bases between the two germline ends. This chain's CDR3 is CASSFGRASYEQYF. The CDR3 DNA reads TGTGCCAGCAGTTTCGGCCGCGCCTCCTACGAGCAGTACTTC.

This clone is judged medium-sized. V and J are TRBV6-5 and TRBJ1-1; D gene unclear. The germline V and J ends were trimmed by 3 bases and 5 bases, with 10 bases remaining between them. CDR1 and CDR2 from the germline V gene are MNHEY and SVGAGI. This CDR3 has 13 amino acids. CDR3 in amino acids: CASSYRSETEAFF. The CDR3 DNA follows: TGTGCCAGCAGTTATCGGTCAGAGACTGAAGCTTTCTTT.

This clone was found a few times. This chain links TRBV30 with TRBJ2-3; TRBD2 matches at 7 bases. Germline lookup yields CDR1 GTSNPN and CDR2 SVGIG (reference sequence). The V segment lost 4 bases and the J segment 0 bases; nucleotides outside the gene matches: 7. The CDR3 spans 15 residues. This chain's CDR3 is CAWTSGLTSTDTQYF. The CDR3 region has the DNA TGTGCCTGGACTAGCGGTTTGACTAGCACAGATACGCAGTATTTT.

The V gene is TRBV11-2, the J gene TRBJ1-6; D is unclear. Germline V gene sequence: CDR1 SGHAT, CDR2 FQNNGV. The CDR3 is made up of 19 amino acids. Trimming pared 1 base from V and 7 bases from J, leaving 23 bases between. The CDR3, as DNA: TGTGCCAGCAGCTTAGCCGGATCTGGCAGGCGCGTGCCCAATTCACCCCTCCACTTT. Translating it yields CASSLAGSGRRVPNSPLHF.

For this clone: The sample holds other DNA sequences that translate to the same CDR3. The chain employs TRBV30 and TRBJ2-5, with D maybe TRBD1 (6 bases). This CDR3 has 15 amino acids. CDR1 and CDR2 (germline): GTSNPN, SVGIG (reference sequence). V dropped 3 bases and J dropped 5 bases, with 19 bases sitting between them. The CDR3 DNA sequence: TGTGCCTGGAGGGGTGGGCAGGGGTTGGGGGAGACCCAGTACTTC. This gives the protein CAWRGGQGLGETQYF. Full variable domain (outside the CDR3, taken from reference TRBV30 and TRBJ2-5): SQTIHQWPATLVQPVGSPLSLECTVEGTSNPNLYWYRQAAGRGLQLLFYSVGIGQISSEVPQNLSASRPQDRQFILSSKKLLLSDSGFYLCAWRGGQGLGETQYFGPGTRLLVL.

By its share, this clone is medium-sized. V gene TRBV7-9 combines with J gene TRBJ2-3, with D uncertain. V was shortened by 4 bases and J by 4 bases, with 6 bases between the two germline ends. This CDR3 has 12 residues. Germline V CDR1 and CDR2: SEHNR, FQNEAQ (reference sequence). Here the CDR3 reads CASSSYPDTQYF. CDR3 nucleotides: TGTGCCAGCAGCTCTTATCCAGATACGCAGTATTTT.

This clone is judged medium-sized. This chain uses TRBV4-1 with TRBJ2-7; TRBD2 aligns across 7 bases. Germline assignment: CDR1 MGHRA and CDR2 YSYEKL. V trimming: 0 bases; J trimming: 7 bases; junction bases outside the gene matches: 6. The CDR3 covers 14 residues. The CDR3 bases are TGCGCCAGCAGCCAAGAAACGGGAGGAGGTGAGCAGTACTTC. Its protein product is CASSQETGGGEQYF.

This sequence joins TRBV11-3 and TRBJ2-3, with D perhaps matching TRBD2 (7 bases). V dropped 8 bases and J dropped 0 bases, with 9 bases sitting between them. The germline V gene encodes CDR1 SGHNT and CDR2 YENEEA. The length of the CDR3 is 13 residues. The CDR3 is CASRGASTDTQYF. CDR3 nucleotide sequence: TGTGCCAGCCGGGGGGCTAGCACAGATACGCAGTATTTT.

The rearrangement joins TRBV5-1 to TRBJ2-1; 7 nucleotides line up with TRBD2. This CDR3 has 14 residues. J gave up 6 bases and V 6 bases, and 9 bases lay outside the gene matches. Germline V gene data show CDR1 as SGHRS and CDR2 as YFSETQ. In DNA, the CDR3 is TGCGCCAGCACGCGGTCTAGCGGTGGCAATGAGCAGTTCTTC. Translating gives CASTRSSGGNEQFF.

The gene calls are TRBV13 and TRBJ2-7, with no clear D. V lost 5 bases, J lost 6 bases, and 14 bases lay in between. The CDR3 is 13 residues long. Germline V lookup: CDR1 PRHDT, CDR2 FYEKMQ (reference sequence). CDR3 nucleotides: TGTGCCAGCAGCCTAAACTTGAATAGCGAGCAGTACTTC. Its translation is CASSLNLNSEQYF.

The genes are TRBV5-4 and TRBJ1-1; D not resolved. The V gene lost 2 bases and the J gene lost 5 bases, with 4 bases spanning the gap. The CDR3 is made up of 11 amino acids. The germline V gene encodes CDR1 SGHNT and CDR2 YYREEE (reference sequence). CDR3 nucleotides: TGTGCCAGCAGCTTAGGGACTGAAGCTTTCTTT. This translates into CASSLGTEAFF. Complete variable domain (other parts from reference TRBV5-4 and TRBJ1-1): ETGVTQSPTHLIKTRGQQVTLRCSSQSGHNTVSWYQQALGQGPQFIFQYYREEENGRGNFPPRFSGLQFPNYSSELNVNALELDDSALYLCASSLGTEAFFGQGTRLTVV.

This clone came up a few times. The chain employs TRBV6-5 and TRBJ2-7, with 7 bases identical to TRBD2. V shed 5 bases, J shed 0 bases, and the junction held 4 bases outside the gene matches. CDR1 and CDR2 from the germline V gene are MNHEY and SVGAGI. The CDR3 covers 14 residues. DNA for the CDR3: TGTGCCAGCAGTCCTCTAGCGGACTCCTACGAGCAGTACTTC. Amino acids: CASSPLADSYEQYF.

This sequence joins TRBV27 and TRBJ2-7; D possibly corresponds to TRBD1 (5 bases). V was pared by 6 bases and J by 2 bases, with 11 bases between. The germline CDR1 and CDR2 sequences are MNHEY and SMNVEV (reference sequence). The CDR3 has 13 residues. The DNA of the CDR3 is TGTGCCAGCAGCTGGGGCCGCGCCTACGAGCAGTACTTC. Protein sequence: CASSWGRAYEQYF.

The chain couples TRBV29-1 to TRBJ1-2; D gene uncertain. V was trimmed by 7 bases and J by 2 bases, leaving 11 bases between them. CDR3 length: 12 amino acids. Germline V gene sequence: CDR1 SQVTM, CDR2 ANQGSEA. The CDR3 DNA reads TGCAGCGCCAAAAGGGCCAACTATGGCTACACCTTC. Amino acids: CSAKRANYGYTF. Full variable domain (missing parts from reference TRBV29-1 and TRBJ1-2): SAVISQKPSRDICQRGTSLTIQCQVDSQVTMMFWYRQQPGQSLTLIATANQGSEATYESGFVIDKFPISRPNLTFSTLTVSNMSPEDSSIYLCSAKRANYGYTFGSGTRLTVV.

The V and J genes are TRBV11-2 and TRBJ1-1, with a weak D call TRBD1 (5 bases). CDR1 and CDR2 from the germline V gene are SGHAT and FQNNGV. Trimming removed 1 base from V and 1 base from J, with 7 bases in between. CDR3 length: 14 amino acids. The CDR3 sequence is CASSLGDGNTEAFF. The CDR3 nucleotides are TGTGCCAGCAGCTTAGGGGACGGGAACACTGAAGCTTTCTTT.

The V gene is TRBV6-1, the J gene TRBJ2-7; 7 positions match TRBD2. This CDR3 contains 17 residues. Germline V gives CDR1 MNHNS, CDR2 SASEGT. Unmatched junction bases numbered 12, after V lost 0 bases and J lost 4 bases. The CDR3 spells CASSEARRGGIIYEQYF. The CDR3 region has the DNA TGTGCCAGCAGTGAAGCGCGCCGCGGGGGAATTATATACGAGCAGTACTTC.

This clone showed up just a few times. The chain links TRBV14 to TRBJ2-1, with D possibly matching TRBD2 (5 bases). V dropped 11 bases and J dropped 10 bases, with 21 bases sitting between them. The CDR3 is made up of 13 amino acids. Germline V CDR1 and CDR2: SGHDN, FVKESK. The CDR3 spells CAGSRGSTSEQFF. DNA for the CDR3: TGTGCCGGGTCGCGCGGGTCGACCTCCGAGCAGTTCTTC.